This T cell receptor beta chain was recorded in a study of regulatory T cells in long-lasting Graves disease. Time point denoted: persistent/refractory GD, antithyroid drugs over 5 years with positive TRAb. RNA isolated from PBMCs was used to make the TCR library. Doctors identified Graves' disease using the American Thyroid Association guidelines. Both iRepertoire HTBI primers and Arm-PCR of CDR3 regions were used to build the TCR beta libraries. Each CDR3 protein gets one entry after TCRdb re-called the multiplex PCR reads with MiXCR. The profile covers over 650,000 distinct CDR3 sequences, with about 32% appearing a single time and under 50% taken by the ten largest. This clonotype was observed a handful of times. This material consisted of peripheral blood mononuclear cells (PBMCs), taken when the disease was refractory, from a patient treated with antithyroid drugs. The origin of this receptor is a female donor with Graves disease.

The CDR3 reads CASSPFLLDEAFF. The CDR3 nucleotides are TGTGCCAGCAGCCCCTTTCTCCTAGATGAAGCTTTCTTT. The V and J genes are TRBV7-2 and TRBJ1-1; D is undetermined. Germline values: CDR1 SGHTA, CDR2 FQGNSA. The CDR3 totals 13 residues. V was pared by 5 bases and J by 7 bases, with 14 bases between.